These 31 T cell receptor beta chains were all obtained from the same sample, sequenced in a study of monozygotic twins with inflammatory bowel disease. TCRdb re-called the 5' RACE reads and shows each CDR3 protein once, DNA omitted. This sample's clone table lists approximately 400,000 distinct CDR3 sequences. Specimen: blood. The receptors originated from a human donor with ulcerative colitis or Crohn's disease, or a healthy co-twin of an affected twin (not recorded which).

The V and J genes are TRBV4-3 and TRBJ2-1; there is no DNA to check the TCRdb D call of TRBD1. The CDR3 is 18 amino acids. Germline V gene sequence: CDR1 LGHNA, CDR2 YSLEER. The CDR3 here is CASSQDEGRFVVYNEQFF.

The chain combines TRBV5-1 with TRBJ1-2. The CDR3 spans 12 residues. Germline loops: CDR1 SGHRS, CDR2 YFSETQ. The CDR3 spells CASSLTADGYTF.

V and J are TRBV28 and TRBJ2-1; without DNA, the TCRdb call of TRBD1 cannot be checked. Germline loops: CDR1 MDHEN, CDR2 SYDVKM. CDR3 size: 17 residues. This chain's CDR3 is CASSPSGTGGRYNEQFF.

The genes are TRBV28 and TRBJ1-5; TCRdb selects TRBD1, and the lack of DNA leaves this call unchecked. The CDR3 has 15 amino acids. CDR1 MDHEN and CDR2 SYDVKM come from the germline V gene. This CDR3 is CASKMGVQVNQPQHF.

This rearrangement joins TRBV30 to TRBJ2-1; the TRBD1 assignment by TCRdb is unverifiable without DNA. This CDR3 comprises 12 residues. In germline, CDR1 is GTSNPN, CDR2 SVGIG (reference sequence). The CDR3: CAWSSGGREQFF.

The CDR3 reads CSASSGSYGYTF. V and J are TRBV20-1 and TRBJ1-2. The CDR3 spans 12 residues. Germline assignment: CDR1 DFQATT and CDR2 SNEGSKA (reference sequence).

The V and J genes are TRBV6-1 and TRBJ2-6; the D call of TRBD1 rests on TCRdb alone, since no DNA is present to check it. This CDR3 is 15 amino acids long. CDR1 and CDR2 (germline): MNHNS, SASEGT. CDR3 sequence: CASSRGGPGANVLTF.

This chain joins TRBV4-3 and TRBJ2-5; TCRdb outputs TRBD1, but without DNA this stays unchecked. CDR3 size: 15 residues. CDR1 is LGHNA, CDR2 YSLEER, per germline. The CDR3 region is CASSQGPDRQETQYF.

V gene TRBV12-3 or TRBV12-4 combines with J gene TRBJ1-2; with no DNA, the TCRdb D assignment of TRBD1 cannot be verified. CDR3 size: 15 residues. CDR3 sequence reads: CASSSSQGARGGYTF.

The chain uses TRBV19 and TRBJ1-5. The CDR3 length is 12 residues. Per germline, CDR1 LNHDA and CDR2 SQIVND (reference sequence). CDR3 amino acids: CASRRVNQPQHF.

V is TRBV27 and J is TRBJ2-7; checking the TCRdb D call of TRBD2 is not possible without DNA. CDR1 is MNHEY, CDR2 SMNVEV, per germline (reference sequence). This CDR3 has 14 residues. This CDR3 reads CASSPLAGDNEQYF.

This chain uses TRBV6-1 with TRBJ2-2; the D call from TCRdb, TRBD1, cannot be confirmed without DNA. The CDR3 spans 15 residues. The V gene's germline CDR1 is MNHNS and CDR2 SASEGT. This CDR3 reads CASKWGSGYTGELFF.

The V call is TRBV20-1, the J call TRBJ2-3; TCRdb's D call, TRBD1, is unchecked because there is no DNA. This CDR3 comprises 13 residues. The germline CDR1 and CDR2 sequences are DFQATT and SNEGSKA (reference sequence). This CDR3 reads CSAATGTTDTQYF.

The chain uses TRBV7-6 and TRBJ2-7. The CDR3 loop spans 14 amino acids. Germline CDR1 is SGHVS and CDR2 is FNYEAQ. The CDR3 loop is CASSLGDPSYEQYF.

V and J are TRBV28 and TRBJ2-1; TCRdb proposes TRBD1, but this gene call is untestable without DNA. Germline V lookup: CDR1 MDHEN, CDR2 SYDVKM. The length of the CDR3 is 15 residues. This CDR3 reads CASSLTPGAGNEQFF.

This sequence joins TRBV20-1 and TRBJ1-3; the TCRdb call, TRBD1, lacks DNA for checking. Germline V gene data show CDR1 as DFQATT and CDR2 as SNEGSKA (reference sequence). This CDR3 has 15 amino acids. The CDR3 is CSAREDQTVGNTIYF.

The rearrangement joins TRBV5-1 to TRBJ2-7; with no DNA, the TCRdb D assignment of TRBD2 cannot be verified. This CDR3 has 16 amino acids. Per germline, CDR1 SGHRS and CDR2 YFSETQ. This CDR3 reads CASSRQGTSGTYEQYF.

V gene TRBV11-1 combines with J gene TRBJ2-1; the TRBD1 assignment by TCRdb is unverifiable without DNA. This CDR3 has 18 amino acids. CDR1 is SGHAT and CDR2 is FQDESV in the germline V gene (reference sequence). This CDR3 reads CASSLWKGRGPPYNEQFF. The entire variable domain, with the rest obtained from reference TRBV11-1 and TRBJ2-1, is as follows: EAEVAQSPRYKITEKSQAVAFWCDPISGHATLYWYRQILGQGPELLVQFQDESVVDDSQLPKDRFSAERLKGVDSTLKIQPAELGDSAMYLCASSLWKGRGPPYNEQFFGPGTRLTVL.

The chain uses TRBV7-2 and TRBJ1-3; TCRdb picks TRBD1, but there is no DNA to check that call. The CDR3 is made up of 16 amino acids. The germline V gene has CDR1 SGHTA and CDR2 FQGNSA. The CDR3 loop reads CASSARQGAAGNTIYF.

The gene calls are TRBV19 and TRBJ1-5; the TCRdb D gene call, TRBD1, has no DNA to confirm it. Per germline, CDR1 LNHDA and CDR2 SQIVND (reference sequence). This CDR3 has 14 amino acids. The CDR3 loop is CASTGQGPKVAQHF.

CDR3 amino acids: CAWRGAVSTDTQYF. The chain carries TRBV30 and TRBJ2-3; TCRdb's D gene call, TRBD2, goes unchecked for lack of DNA. This CDR3 contains 14 residues. In germline, CDR1 is GTSNPN, CDR2 SVGIG (reference sequence). Full variable domain (missing parts from reference TRBV30 and TRBJ2-3): SQTIHQWPATLVQPVGSPLSLECTVEGTSNPNLYWYRQAAGRGLQLLFYSVGIGQISSEVPQNLSASRPQDRQFILSSKKLLLSDSGFYLCAWRGAVSTDTQYFGPGTRLTVL.

V usage is TRBV20-1 and J usage is TRBJ1-6. This CDR3 spans 14 amino acids. CDR1 is DFQATT and CDR2 is SNEGSKA in the germline V gene (reference sequence). CDR3 loop: CSARLLIVNSPLHF.

This chain uses TRBV6-5 with TRBJ2-5; the D call of TRBD2 rests on TCRdb alone, since no DNA is present to check it. Germline V gene lookup returns CDR1 MNHEY and CDR2 SVGAGI. The CDR3 has 13 amino acids. CDR3 in amino acids: CASRPGPLWTQYF.

The chain has TRBV29-1 and TRBJ2-1; the TCRdb call, TRBD2, lacks DNA for checking. The CDR3 is 13 residues long. CDR1 and CDR2 from the germline V gene are SQVTM and ANQGSEA. The CDR3 region is CSVVLAGRYEQFF.

The genes are TRBV5-1 and TRBJ2-5; with no DNA, the TCRdb D assignment of TRBD1 cannot be verified. Per germline, CDR1 SGHRS and CDR2 YFSETQ. There are 15 residues in the CDR3. The CDR3 protein is CASSSRTGFGETQYF.

The CDR3 region is CASNDKGGTQYF. The V and J genes are TRBV27 and TRBJ2-5; as DNA is missing, the TRBD1 call by TCRdb cannot be tested. The CDR3 length is 12 residues. Germline V gene data show CDR1 as MNHEY and CDR2 as SMNVEV (reference sequence).

The rearrangement joins TRBV2 to TRBJ2-7; TCRdb's D call, TRBD2, is unchecked because there is no DNA. The CDR3 has 17 residues. CDR1 SNHLY and CDR2 FYNNEI come from the germline V gene. The CDR3: CASSETRVAGMADVQYF.

The chain uses TRBV7-9 and TRBJ1-1. This CDR3 is built from 14 residues. The germline V gene encodes CDR1 SEHNR and CDR2 FQNEAQ (reference sequence). CDR3 residues: CASSRPDRNTEAFF.

The chain combines TRBV15 with TRBJ1-2. Germline V gene data show CDR1 as LNHNV and CDR2 as YYDKDF (reference sequence). This CDR3 is 13 amino acids long. CDR3 in amino acids: CATSRGELREYTF.

CDR3: CSVGATGFNTEAFF. This rearrangement joins TRBV29-1 to TRBJ1-1. This CDR3 spans 14 amino acids. The germline gives CDR1 SQVTM, CDR2 ANQGSEA. Supplemented by reference TRBV29-1 and TRBJ1-1, the full variable domain reads SAVISQKPSRDICQRGTSLTIQCQVDSQVTMMFWYRQQPGQSLTLIATANQGSEATYESGFVIDKFPISRPNLTFSTLTVSNMSPEDSSIYLCSVGATGFNTEAFFGQGTRLTVV.

The rearrangement joins TRBV7-9 to TRBJ2-2; the D gene TCRdb calls, TRBD1, cannot be checked with no DNA. This CDR3 is built from 17 residues. The germline V gene has CDR1 SEHNR and CDR2 FQNEAQ (reference sequence). The CDR3 protein is CASSLKEGPHHTGELFF.